Included here is one T cell receptor (beta chain) sequence, with context. Its antigen is unidentified. The sample belongs to a study of PD-1 blockade in classical Hodgkin lymphoma. The CDR3 is 17 residues long. The V and J ends lost 8 bases and 3 bases respectively, with 24 bases between them. Germline assignment: CDR1 WSHSY and CDR2 SAAADI. All patients relapsed after autologous stem cell transplantation, and brentuximab vedotin exposure varied. Here immunoSEQ multiplex PCR was the method, and the copy in TCRdb shows in-frame clones only, minus some. Here the sample spans 95,000 to 100,000 clones, around 89% being singletons. Study findings and constraints: Patients who responded completely had about the same baseline diversity as newly diagnosed patients. As was reported, newly diagnosed patients showed lower baseline TCR diversity than healthy donors did.

This TCR derives from a human donor with classical Hodgkin lymphoma. Source: peripheral blood mononuclear cells (PBMCs), taken before the second cycle of nivolumab. The J gene is TRBJ2-3, the V gene TRBV10-2; a weak D match, TRBD2 (7 bases). CDR3 amino acids: CASPPEGGAIVTDTQYF. The DNA for the CDR3 is TGCGCCAGCCCTCCCGAGGGGGGGGCTATCGTTACAGATACGCAGTATTTT.